This TCR beta chain was sequenced in a study of early T cells in non-severe SARS-CoV-2 infection. Using its own MiXCR run on the 5' RACE reads, TCRdb lists one record per CDR3 protein. The data show 60,000 or so distinct CDR3 sequences, with around 13% seen just once and around 4.6% held by the top ten. The V end was cut by 3 bases, the J end by 3 bases, with 12 bases between. This CDR3 is built from 13 residues. CDR1 is DFQATT, CDR2 SNEGSKA, per germline (reference sequence). This clonotype was found a few times. The origin of this receptor is an adult who was a healthcare worker with PCR-confirmed SARS-CoV-2 infection or an uninfected control (not recorded which). The chain recombines TRBV20-1 with TRBJ2-7; D is possibly TRBD2 (6 bases). Sequencing used whole blood. The DNA of the CDR3 is TGCAGTGCTAGCCCCCACGGGGGCTACGAGCAGTACTTC. This gives the protein CSASPHGGYEQYF.